The rows below give T cell receptor beta chains drawn from one sample of a study of blood T cell repertoires in COVID-19. Clones were read by immunoSEQ multiplex PCR, and TCRdb kept only the in-frame ones, dropping some. Of about 240,000 clones listed, about four fifths are singletons. The sequenced material came from peripheral blood. Receptors originate from a woman younger than 35 with acute or convalescent COVID-19. Both conserved end residues are part of each CDR3.

CDR3aa	v_gene	j_gene
CASGWREGSPKGEQFF	TRBV27	TRBJ2-1
CASSSHTGGIAFF	TRBV7-2	TRBJ1-1
CASRSGQGGNQPQHF	TRBV6-5	TRBJ1-5
CAWNPARTGFGANVLTF	TRBV30	TRBJ2-6
CASSYPPGNQPQHF	TRBV6-2/TRBV6-3	TRBJ1-5
CASSLALDLLNTEAFF	TRBV5-1	TRBJ1-1
CASSPLSLTWRNTIYF	TRBV5-1	TRBJ1-3
CASNFQGTGIGKLFF	TRBV19	TRBJ1-4
CASSKWQGDTEAFF	TRBV19	TRBJ1-1
CASSLGPAAFYNEQFF	TRBV5-1	TRBJ2-1
CATSDPGRTDTQYF	TRBV24-1	TRBJ2-3
CASSQVLGTGGGNYGYTF	TRBV14	TRBJ1-2
CASKRTGEDEKLFF	TRBV5-1	TRBJ1-4
CASRDVGTSGSTGELFF	TRBV19	TRBJ2-2
CASSPGTAFNSPLHF	TRBV28	TRBJ1-6
CSVGNLGGNQPQHF	TRBV29-1	TRBJ1-5
CASSTHMGAYNSPLHF	TRBV7-2	TRBJ1-6
CAWSLAGLETQYF	TRBV30	TRBJ2-5
CASSQDPIAVNTEAFF	TRBV4-3	TRBJ1-1
CASSLDVRDRRSYNSPLHF	TRBV5-5	TRBJ1-6
CASSGTNQETQYF	TRBV2	TRBJ2-5
CASSLTISSYEQYF	TRBV5-6	TRBJ2-7
CASSYIRRGRDEQFF	TRBV6-2/TRBV6-3	TRBJ2-1
CASSETTGGDQPQHF	TRBV25-1	TRBJ1-5
CSASGYHTIYF	TRBV20-1	TRBJ1-3
CASNKPINTGELFF	TRBV19	TRBJ2-2
CASSRGNNSPLHF	TRBV6-5	TRBJ1-6
CASSDRPAGYNEQFF	TRBV6-4	TRBJ2-1
CSVTGQITYEQYF	TRBV29-1	TRBJ2-7
CASSYTGDGSSYTF	TRBV6-5	TRBJ1-2
CASSSLRGYPMAFF	TRBV27	TRBJ1-1
CASSKDGLRLAGGDNEQFF	TRBV27	TRBJ2-1
CASSVAPIGGSYNEQFF	TRBV9	TRBJ2-1
CAHRVAGSGDTQYF	TRBV6-6	TRBJ2-3